The 17 T cell receptor beta chains reported below all come from one sample, sequenced in a study of blood T cells in healthy people across ages. Together with a sample-barcoded 5' primer, a J-beta primer mix was included in a second PCR lasting roughly 6 to 12 cycles. TCRdb re-derived calls from the 5' RACE reads in MiXCR, one entry per CDR3 protein. The sample consists of some 640,000 distinct CDR3 sequences, 45% to 50% of them appearing once. The sequenced material came from blood. Receptors were obtained from a woman aged 60-70 years in good health.

The rearrangement joins TRBV2 to TRBJ2-7, with D perhaps given as TRBD1 or TRBD2 (5 bases each). Trimming took off 6 bases at V and 8 bases at J, with 20 bases between the two ends. Germline CDR1 SNHLY, CDR2 FYNNEI. The CDR3 contains 14 residues. The CDR3 DNA reads TGTGCCAGCAGCGGCACGGGAAAGGGGCCCAAGCAGTACTTC. This encodes CASSGTGKGPKQYF.

This chain links TRBV7-9 with TRBJ1-1, with D possibly TRBD1 on 5 matching bases. The length of the CDR3 is 14 residues. Trimming cost V 6 bases and J 3 bases, with 14 bases left between them. Germline values: CDR1 SEHNR, CDR2 FQNEAQ (reference sequence). The chain's CDR3 is CASSLDLGDTEAFF. The DNA of the CDR3 is TGTGCCAGCAGTCTTGACCTAGGGGACACTGAAGCTTTCTTT.

This clonotype occurred a few times. At one of its ends the junction is not consistent with the germline gene, which may arise from a read error. V and J are TRBV13 and TRBJ2-7; 7 bases line up with TRBD1. Per the germline V gene, CDR1 is PRHDT and CDR2 is FYEKMQ (reference sequence). This CDR3 region has 15 residues. The CDR3 DNA reads TGTGCCAGCAGTTTAGGGAAGGGGGCAAGGTACGAGCAGTACTTC. Encoded protein: CASSLGKGARYEQYF.

This chain joins TRBV10-3 and TRBJ1-2; perhaps TRBD1 as D (6 bases). V lost 9 bases and J 6 bases, leaving 20 bases between the germline ends. Looked up from germline, CDR1 is ENHRY and CDR2 is SYGVKD. This CDR3 is built from 14 residues. CDR3 residues: CAIWGGGRSNGYTF. Here the CDR3 DNA reads TGTGCCATATGGGGTGGGGGGCGCAGTAATGGCTACACCTTC.

V usage is TRBV20-1 and J usage is TRBJ1-2; D ambiguous. V was trimmed by 7 bases and J by 2 bases, leaving 14 bases between them. The CDR3 extends over 13 amino acids. Germline V gene sequence: CDR1 DFQATT, CDR2 SNEGSKA (reference sequence). The CDR3 sequence: CSGPDPGNYGYTF. The CDR3 DNA reads as TGCAGTGGTCCGGACCCCGGGAACTATGGCTACACCTTC.

The rearrangement uses TRBV28 and TRBJ2-7; a possible D gene is TRBD2 (6 bases). The ends were cut back, 6 bases at V and 3 bases at J, with 15 bases in the middle. The germline gives CDR1 MDHEN, CDR2 SYDVKM. The length of the CDR3 is 14 residues. The CDR3 DNA sequence: TGTGCCAGCAGAATTAGCGGAAACCTCTACGAGCAGTACTTC. Protein: CASRISGNLYEQYF.

This clonotype was found a few times. This rearrangement joins TRBV27 to TRBJ2-1, with TRBD2 matching 7 bases. The CDR3 runs to 16 residues. The V gene end was trimmed by 6 bases and the J gene end by 6 bases; junction bases not matched to a gene: 14. Germline V gene data show CDR1 as MNHEY and CDR2 as SMNVEV (reference sequence). Written as DNA, the CDR3 is TGTGCCAGCAGCCCTTCTCTAGCGGCCCCTCTCAATGAGCAGTTCTTC. Amino acids: CASSPSLAAPLNEQFF.

The chain carries TRBV7-9 and TRBJ2-7; 9 nucleotides match TRBD1. The CDR3 loop spans 14 amino acids. V was pared by 3 bases and J by 5 bases, with 5 bases of the junction left unmatched. In germline, CDR1 is SEHNR, CDR2 FQNEAQ (reference sequence). In nucleotides, the CDR3 is TGTGCCAGCAGCTTTTGGACAGGGGCTGACGAGCAGTACTTC. This sequence encodes CASSFWTGADEQYF.

The rearrangement links TRBV11-1 to TRBJ2-3, with 9 nucleotides matching TRBD2. The CDR3 is 19 residues long. The V gene's germline CDR1 is SGHAT and CDR2 FQDESV (reference sequence). Losses at the gene ends were 3 bases for V and 3 bases for J; bases not matched to a gene: 16. This chain's CDR3 is CASSFGGRAFKSETDTQYF. The DNA for the CDR3 is TGTGCCAGCAGCTTTGGCGGGAGGGCCTTTAAGTCGGAAACAGATACGCAGTATTTT.

The V gene is TRBV20-1, the J gene TRBJ2-7; weak D call: TRBD1 (6 bases). The DNA matches TRBJ2-5 better at its end, which makes the J call doubtful. The CDR3 has 15 residues. CDR1 DFQATT and CDR2 SNEGSKA come from the germline V gene (reference sequence). DNA of the CDR3: TGCAGTGCTAGAGTAGCAGGGGCTTTCGAGGGGACCCAGTACTTC. Translated: CSARVAGAFEGTQYF.

The V call is TRBV6-6, the J call TRBJ1-1; no clear D gene. The CDR3 has 12 residues. Germline CDR1 is MNHNY and CDR2 is SVGAGI (reference sequence). With 0 bases removed from V and 10 bases from J, the gap between germline ends came to 9 bases. The CDR3 coding sequence is TGTGCCAGCAGTTACTCGAACCCTGCAGCTTTCTTT. This sequence encodes CASSYSNPAAFF.

This clonotype was seen once. This may stem from a read error, because a much larger clone lies one nucleotide away. The chain couples TRBV4-3 to TRBJ2-5; 8 bases fit TRBD2. CDR1 and CDR2 (germline): LGHNA, YSLEER. V lost 4 bases to trimming and J lost 6 bases; unmatched junction nucleotides: 4. This CDR3 region has 13 residues. The CDR3 bases are TGCGCCAGCAGCCGAGGACTAGCAAAGACCCAGTACTTC. Its translation: CASSRGLAKTQYF.

The CDR3 spells CASSVGRQGLYERYF. DNA for the CDR3: TGTGCCAGCAGCGTCGGGAGACAGGGGCTCTACGAGCGGTACTTC. The rearrangement links TRBV9 to TRBJ2-5; 8 bases are a match to TRBD1. Looked up from germline, CDR1 is SGDLS and CDR2 is YYNGEE. CDR3 length equals 15 residues. With 2 bases clipped from V and 13 bases from J, the junction kept 16 bases outside the gene matches. The variable domain in full, completed from reference TRBV9 and TRBJ2-5, reads DSGVTQTPKHLITATGQRVTLRCSPRSGDLSVYWYQQSLDQGLQFLIQYYNGEERAKGNILERFSAQQFPDLHSELNLSSLELGDSALYFCASSVGRQGLYERYFGPGTRLLVL.

The chain links TRBV12-3 or TRBV12-4 to TRBJ2-7, with 11 bases matching TRBD2. Trimming cost V 6 bases and J 7 bases; bases outside gene matches: 8. The CDR3 spans 14 residues. The DNA for the CDR3 is TGTGCCAGCAGGCCTAGCGGGAGGTATGATGAGCAGTACTTC. Its protein is CASRPSGRYDEQYF.

The chain uses TRBV5-1 and TRBJ2-1, with 7 bases that match TRBD1. V trimming: 3 bases; J trimming: 12 bases; junction bases outside the gene matches: 9. The CDR3 runs 13 residues. The germline V gene encodes CDR1 SGHRS and CDR2 YFSETQ. CDR3 bases: TGCGCCAGCAGCTCTTACAGGGGCCTTCGGCAGTTCTTC. As protein: CASSSYRGLRQFF.

This clonotype has a handful of counts. CDR3: CASSQEGTANTEAFF. The CDR3, as DNA: TGCGCCAGCAGCCAAGAAGGTACAGCAAACACTGAAGCTTTCTTT. The chain uses TRBV4-3 and TRBJ1-1; no firm D call. The V and J ends lost 0 bases and 2 bases respectively, with 10 bases between them. There are 15 residues in the CDR3. Germline V gene data show CDR1 as LGHNA and CDR2 as YSLEER.

The chain's CDR3 is CASSLATHADTQYF. The DNA of the CDR3 is TGTGCCAGCAGCTTAGCGACGCATGCAGATACGCAGTATTTT. The chain uses TRBV7-2 and TRBJ2-3; D unresolved. V lost 0 bases and J lost 4, with 8 bases in between. Germline V gene data show CDR1 as SGHTA and CDR2 as FQGNSA. This CDR3 is built from 14 residues.